The 32 T cell receptor beta chains below all came from one sample that was sequenced in a study of OX40 agonist ivuxolimab in advanced cancers. Produced via immunoSEQ multiplex PCR; TCRdb's table is partial and in-frame only. The table includes 80,000 or so clones, around four fifths detected once. The sample in question was CD4+ or CD8+ T cells sorted from blood, obtained in a trial of the OX40 agonist ivuxolimab. The receptor source for this set is an adult with an advanced solid tumor such as melanoma, head and neck, liver or kidney cancer.

The V gene is TRBV7-9, the J gene TRBJ2-5, with D possibly TRBD2 on 5 matching bases. CDR3 length: 14 residues. The germline V gene encodes CDR1 SEHNR and CDR2 FQNEAQ (reference sequence). Trimming pared 4 bases from V and 5 bases from J, leaving 14 bases between. CDR3 residues: CASSSPGRGETQYF. CDR3 DNA: TGTGCCAGCAGCTCGCCGGGGAGAGGCGAGACCCAGTACTTC.

This rearrangement joins TRBV4-3 to TRBJ1-4; no clear D gene. The germline V gene has CDR1 LGHNA and CDR2 YSLEER. Trimming removed 4 bases at V and 7 bases at J, with 16 bases between. This CDR3 spans 15 amino acids. The CDR3 bases are TGCGCCAGCAGCCTTTTCTCGGGAAGCGGTGAAAAACTGTTTTTT. Residues: CASSLFSGSGEKLFF.

This chain joins TRBV9 and TRBJ1-1; D might be TRBD1 (6 bases). Germline values: CDR1 SGDLS, CDR2 YYNGEE. The germline V and J ends were trimmed by 3 bases and 1 base, with 13 bases remaining between them. This CDR3 has 15 amino acids. The CDR3 coding sequence is TGTGCCAGCAGCGGGGGGGCAGGTCGGAACACTGAAGCTTTCTTT. The encoded protein is CASSGGAGRNTEAFF. Supplemented by reference TRBV9 and TRBJ1-1, the full variable domain reads DSGVTQTPKHLITATGQRVTLRCSPRSGDLSVYWYQQSLDQGLQFLIQYYNGEERAKGNILERFSAQQFPDLHSELNLSSLELGDSALYFCASSGGAGRNTEAFFGQGTRLTVV.

The V gene is TRBV7-2, the J gene TRBJ2-5; D remains unclear. V dropped 2 bases and J dropped 2 bases, with 9 bases sitting between them. Per the germline V gene, CDR1 is SGHTA and CDR2 is FQGNSA. The CDR3 has 14 amino acids. The CDR3 sequence is CASSLTMGQETQYF. The CDR3 DNA follows: TGTGCCAGCAGCTTAACAATGGGGCAAGAGACCCAGTACTTC.

In DNA, the CDR3 is TGTGCCAGCAGCATTCGGACTGGGAAAGAGACCCAGTACTTC. This encodes CASSIRTGKETQYF. The genes are TRBV13 and TRBJ2-5; TRBD2 might be the D (5 bases). Germline-derived CDR1 and CDR2 are PRHDT and FYEKMQ (reference sequence). V lost 5 bases to trimming and J lost 3 bases, with 13 bases between them. The CDR3 is 14 amino acids.

This clone was counted a few times. This chain joins TRBV19 and TRBJ2-5; D possibly corresponds to TRBD2 (6 bases). CDR3 length equals 15 residues. In germline, CDR1 is LNHDA, CDR2 SQIVND (reference sequence). Trimming pared 5 bases from V and 1 base from J, leaving 14 bases between. The CDR3 loop reads CASSPMGGLQETQYF. CDR3 coding DNA: TGTGCCAGTAGTCCGATGGGGGGACTCCAAGAGACCCAGTACTTC.

The rearrangement links TRBV6-5 to TRBJ2-7, with TRBD1 as a possible D gene (5 bases). V lost 5 bases to trimming and J lost 7 bases, with 18 bases between them. The CDR3 has 14 residues. Germline CDR1 and CDR2: MNHEY and SVGAGI. The CDR3 region is CASSEVGRAGEQYF. As DNA, the CDR3 is TGTGCCAGCAGTGAAGTCGGCAGGGCTGGGGAGCAGTACTTC.

The chain uses TRBV19 and TRBJ2-7; D possibly corresponds to TRBD2 (5 bases). The CDR3 extends over 14 amino acids. Germline loops: CDR1 LNHDA, CDR2 SQIVND (reference sequence). Trimming stripped 3 bases from V and 4 bases from J, with 13 bases between. For the CDR3, the DNA is TGTGCCAGTAGTATCGGACTTAGGGAGTACGAGCAGTACTTC. It encodes CASSIGLREYEQYF.

This chain joins TRBV15 and TRBJ1-6, with TRBD1 identical over 10 bases. Germline assignment: CDR1 LNHNV and CDR2 YYDKDF (reference sequence). The CDR3 runs 14 residues. With V trimmed by 6 bases and J by 12 bases, 8 bases remained unmatched. CDR3 in amino acids: CATRPGQGRGPLHF. CDR3 nucleotide sequence: TGTGCCACCAGACCGGGACAGGGGCGAGGACCCCTCCACTTT.

The rearrangement links TRBV19 to TRBJ2-5; 8 bases are a match to TRBD2. The CDR3 runs to 18 residues. Germline values: CDR1 LNHDA, CDR2 SQIVND (reference sequence). The junction had 11 bases not matched to a gene; V was cut back by 0 bases and J by 2 bases. CDR3 sequence (DNA): TGTGCCAGTAGTATAGATGCCTTCGGGGGCGGGAGGCAAGAGACCCAGTACTTC. Amino acid sequence: CASSIDAFGGGRQETQYF. The entire variable domain, with the rest obtained from reference TRBV19 and TRBJ2-5, is as follows: DGGITQSPKYLFRKEGQNVTLSCEQNLNHDAMYWYRQDPGQGLRLIYYSQIVNDFQKGDIAEGYSVSREKKESFPLTVTSAQKNPTAFYLCASSIDAFGGGRQETQYFGPGTRLLVL.

V and J are TRBV6-6 and TRBJ2-2, with D maybe TRBD1 (6 bases). CDR3 length: 16 residues. Germline lookup yields CDR1 MNHNY and CDR2 SVGAGI (reference sequence). V lost 2 bases and J lost 3, with 13 bases in between. In nucleotides, the CDR3 is TGTGCCAGCAGTTACCCAGGACAGTCAGACACCGGGGAGCTGTTTTTT. As protein: CASSYPGQSDTGELFF.

This clone was counted only a few times. This chain uses TRBV19 with TRBJ1-2; D is unclear. The germline V gene encodes CDR1 LNHDA and CDR2 SQIVND (reference sequence). The CDR3 length is 13 residues. The germline V and J ends were trimmed by 7 bases and 4 bases, with 13 bases remaining between them. In DNA form, the CDR3 reads TGTGCCAGTACCCAGCCCGGAGGCTATGGCTACACCTTC. The encoded protein is CASTQPGGYGYTF.

The chain carries TRBV4-3 and TRBJ1-5; the D gene is possibly TRBD1 (5 bases). The germline V gene encodes CDR1 LGHNA and CDR2 YSLEER. V was shortened by 4 bases and J by 6 bases, with 19 bases between the two germline ends. The CDR3 is made up of 16 amino acids. This CDR3 is CASSPLYGAWAQPQHF. The CDR3 DNA is TGCGCCAGCAGCCCCCTTTATGGGGCCTGGGCTCAGCCCCAGCATTTT.

The chain joins TRBV5-4 to TRBJ1-6, with D hard to call. CDR1 and CDR2 (germline): SGHNT, YYREEE (reference sequence). The length of the CDR3 is 14 residues. V was shortened by 4 bases and J by 5 bases, with 10 bases between the two germline ends. The CDR3: CASSQPQNNSPLHF. CDR3 nucleotide sequence: TGTGCCAGCAGCCAACCTCAGAATAATTCACCCCTCCACTTT.

The chain uses TRBV9 and TRBJ2-3, with a possible D match to TRBD1 (6 bases). V was trimmed by 7 bases and J by 2 bases, leaving 11 bases between them. Germline V gene lookup returns CDR1 SGDLS and CDR2 YYNGEE. The CDR3 has 13 residues. In nucleotides, the CDR3 is TGTGCCAGCCGGGACAAATCCACAGATACGCAGTATTTT. It translates to CASRDKSTDTQYF.

The chain carries TRBV19 and TRBJ2-1, with 7 nucleotides matching TRBD1. Germline V gives CDR1 LNHDA, CDR2 SQIVND (reference sequence). The trim removed 2 bases at V and 1 base at J, leaving 2 bases unmatched. CDR3 length: 15 residues. DNA for the CDR3: TGTGCCAGTAGTATAAGGGGGCCTTCCTACAATGAGCAGTTCTTC. Its translation: CASSIRGPSYNEQFF.

The rearrangement joins TRBV7-9 to TRBJ2-7; D possibly corresponds to TRBD2 (6 bases). The CDR3 consists of 14 residues. V was clipped by 2 bases and J by 3 bases, with 11 bases between them. The V gene's germline CDR1 is SEHNR and CDR2 FQNEAQ (reference sequence). The CDR3: CASSLYGSYYEQYF. DNA of the CDR3: TGTGCCAGCAGCTTATACGGGAGTTACTACGAGCAGTACTTC. Based on the CDR3 plus reference TRBV7-9 and TRBJ2-7, the full variable domain is DTGVSQNPRHKITKRGQNVTFRCDPISEHNRLYWYRQTLGQGPEFLTYFQNEAQLEKSRLLSDRFSAERPKGSFSTLEIQRTEQGDSAMYLCASSLYGSYYEQYFGPGTRLTVT.

The rearrangement uses TRBV30 and TRBJ1-1; D remains unclear. Deletions cut 5 bases from V and 1 base from J, with 8 bases between. Germline V gene sequence: CDR1 GTSNPN, CDR2 SVGIG (reference sequence). The length of the CDR3 is 12 residues. CDR3 DNA: TGTGCCTGGGGCTCGGCGAACACTGAAGCTTTCTTT. Translating gives CAWGSANTEAFF.

By share, this clone ranks as medium-sized. This chain links TRBV19 with TRBJ1-2; the match to TRBD1 covers 7 bases. The V gene end was trimmed by 5 bases and the J gene end by 4 bases; junction bases not matched to a gene: 4. CDR3 size: 13 residues. Looked up from germline, CDR1 is LNHDA and CDR2 is SQIVND (reference sequence). The CDR3 loop is CASSATGSYGYTF. CDR3 nucleotides: TGTGCCAGTAGTGCGACAGGGAGCTATGGCTACACCTTC.

The chain uses TRBV19 and TRBJ2-2, with 9 bases fitting TRBD1. This CDR3 is built from 15 residues. Germline V gives CDR1 LNHDA, CDR2 SQIVND (reference sequence). V was pared by 6 bases and J by 1 base, with 3 bases of the junction left unmatched. The CDR3 here is CASRPDRGNTGELFF. The CDR3 region has the DNA TGTGCCAGTAGGCCGGACAGGGGGAACACCGGGGAGCTGTTTTTT. Together with reference TRBV19 and TRBJ2-2, the CDR3 gives the full variable domain: DGGITQSPKYLFRKEGQNVTLSCEQNLNHDAMYWYRQDPGQGLRLIYYSQIVNDFQKGDIAEGYSVSREKKESFPLTVTSAQKNPTAFYLCASRPDRGNTGELFFGEGSRLTVL.

The chain uses TRBV2 and TRBJ2-7; TRBD2 aligns across 9 bases. Germline-derived CDR1 and CDR2 are SNHLY and FYNNEI. The CDR3 runs to 15 residues. With 0 bases clipped from V and 0 bases from J, the junction kept 0 bases outside the gene matches. Here the CDR3 reads CASSEASGSSYEQYF. DNA for the CDR3: TGTGCCAGCAGTGAAGCTAGCGGGAGCTCCTACGAGCAGTACTTC.

V gene TRBV9 combines with J gene TRBJ2-5; TRBD1 matches 7 bases. The end of the DNA is better explained by TRBJ2-7, so the J call may be wrong. CDR1 SGDLS and CDR2 YYNGEE come from the germline V gene. The CDR3 is made up of 19 amino acids. The CDR3 DNA follows: TGTGCCAGCAGCGTAAGCTCTTTGGATCCCGGGACAGCCTTCGACGAGCAGTACTTC. As protein: CASSVSSLDPGTAFDEQYF.

As for this clone: The sample holds other DNA sequences that translate to the same CDR3. The genes are TRBV18 and TRBJ2-2; D is ambiguous. V lost 2 bases and J lost 1, with 5 bases in between. The CDR3 runs 14 residues. CDR1 is KGHSH and CDR2 is LQKENI in the germline V gene. The CDR3 spells CASSPGLNTGELFF. The CDR3 bases are TGTGCCAGCTCACCAGGGTTGAACACCGGGGAGCTGTTTTTT.

V and J are TRBV7-9 and TRBJ2-1; 8 positions match TRBD1. The junction had 12 bases not matched to a gene; V was cut back by 4 bases and J by 7 bases. CDR1 SEHNR and CDR2 FQNEAQ come from the germline V gene (reference sequence). The CDR3 runs 16 residues. The CDR3 protein is CASSSEGTGGWNEQFF. The CDR3 bases are TGTGCCAGCAGCTCCGAAGGGACAGGCGGTTGGAATGAGCAGTTCTTC. Supplemented by reference TRBV7-9 and TRBJ2-1, the full variable domain reads DTGVSQNPRHKITKRGQNVTFRCDPISEHNRLYWYRQTLGQGPEFLTYFQNEAQLEKSRLLSDRFSAERPKGSFSTLEIQRTEQGDSAMYLCASSSEGTGGWNEQFFGPGTRLTVL.

The J gene is TRBJ1-1, the V gene TRBV10-3; the D gene is possibly TRBD1 (5 bases). The CDR3 contains 13 residues. The V gene's germline CDR1 is ENHRY and CDR2 SYGVKD. Trimming removed 8 bases from V and 3 bases from J, with 13 bases in between. The CDR3 here is CAIRGGSDTEAFF. The CDR3 nucleotides read TGTGCCATCCGGGGGGGATCGGACACTGAAGCTTTCTTT.

This clone appeared a few times. The chain is built from TRBV5-1 and TRBJ2-7; D is possibly TRBD1 (6 bases). The V end lost 0 bases, the J end lost 5 bases, and 18 bases lay between the germline ends. CDR1 and CDR2 from the germline V gene are SGHRS and YFSETQ. The CDR3 is 16 amino acids. The CDR3 bases are TGCGCCAGCAGCTTGGACCAGAACAGGGTCGGGAACGAGCAGTACTTC. It translates to CASSLDQNRVGNEQYF.

This chain links TRBV5-1 with TRBJ2-5, with a weak D call TRBD2 (6 bases). The CDR3 loop spans 16 amino acids. V dropped 0 bases and J dropped 5 bases, with 17 bases sitting between them. Germline CDR1 reads SGHRS; CDR2 reads YFSETQ. The CDR3, as DNA: TGCGCCAGCAGCTTGGCCCTCGGGTCCGGGGGTGAGACCCAGTACTTC. Translated: CASSLALGSGGETQYF.

V and J are TRBV10-3 and TRBJ1-1; perhaps TRBD1 as D (6 bases). Trimming cost V 10 bases and J 4 bases, with 16 bases left between them. Germline CDR1 reads ENHRY; CDR2 reads SYGVKD. This CDR3 has 13 amino acids. CDR3 DNA sequence: TGTGCCACCAGGTCAGGGGTGGGCACTGAAGCTTTCTTT. Residues: CATRSGVGTEAFF.

This clone showed up just a few times. The chain recombines TRBV7-2 with TRBJ2-1, with D possibly called TRBD1 or TRBD2 (6 bases each). Germline V gene lookup returns CDR1 SGHTA and CDR2 FQGNSA. The CDR3 runs to 15 residues. V was pared by 1 base and J by 6 bases, with 13 bases between. CDR3 bases: TGTGCCAGCAGCTTAGTATTAGGAGGGGGCAATGAGCAGTTCTTC. Translation: CASSLVLGGGNEQFF.

The V gene is TRBV4-3, the J gene TRBJ2-7; D perhaps matches TRBD2 (5 bases). This CDR3 comprises 14 residues. Germline V lookup: CDR1 LGHNA, CDR2 YSLEER. Trimming took off 0 bases at V and 4 bases at J, with 10 bases between the two ends. CDR3 DNA sequence: TGCGCCAGCAGCCAAGATTTTCGGGGATACGAGCAGTACTTC. It specifies CASSQDFRGYEQYF.

The V and J genes are TRBV5-1 and TRBJ2-7; 9 positions match TRBD1. The V gene's germline CDR1 is SGHRS and CDR2 YFSETQ. The V and J ends lost 0 bases and 5 bases, in that order; junction bases with no gene match: 9. This CDR3 contains 16 residues. Here the CDR3 reads CASSLAWGTGLDEQYF. CDR3 nucleotides: TGCGCCAGCAGCTTGGCCTGGGGGACAGGGCTGGACGAGCAGTACTTC.

The chain combines TRBV18 with TRBJ1-1, with no clear D. The CDR3 extends over 14 amino acids. Germline loops: CDR1 KGHSH, CDR2 LQKENI. With 8 bases removed from V and 3 bases from J, the gap between germline ends came to 16 bases. The CDR3 sequence: CASTRGPQDTEAFF. The CDR3 DNA follows: TGTGCCAGCACACGTGGGCCGCAGGACACTGAAGCTTTCTTT. The full variable domain, its missing parts supplied by reference TRBV18 and TRBJ1-1, is NAGVMQNPRHLVRRRGQEARLRCSPMKGHSHVYWYRQLPEEGLKFMVYLQKENIIDESGMPKERFSAEFPKEGPSILRIQQVVRGDSAAYFCASTRGPQDTEAFFGQGTRLTVV.